The 28 T cell receptor beta chains given below trace back to one sample, sequenced in a study of multiple sclerosis patients with progressive multifocal leukoencephalopathy. Time point here: more than ten months of natalizumab therapy. Here immunoSEQ multiplex PCR was the method, and the copy in TCRdb shows in-frame clones only, minus some. The data show about 30,000 clones, roughly 89% seen once. The sample in question was PBMCs, obtained from a patient treated with natalizumab. The receptors originated from a human donor with multiple sclerosis.

This clone was counted once. The chain links TRBV10-3 to TRBJ2-3; unclear D gene. Trimming removed 1 base at V and 2 bases at J, with 13 bases between. This CDR3 region has 16 residues. Germline CDR1 is ENHRY and CDR2 is SYGVKD. This CDR3 is CAISEWYYTFTDTQYF. For the CDR3, the DNA is TGTGCCATCAGTGAGTGGTACTACACATTCACAGATACGCAGTATTTT.

This chain links TRBV11-1 with TRBJ2-3; 9 nucleotides agree with TRBD2. There are 18 residues in the CDR3. Looked up from germline, CDR1 is SGHAT and CDR2 is FQDESV (reference sequence). Losses at the gene ends were 3 bases for V and 2 bases for J; bases not matched to a gene: 12. This chain's CDR3 is CASSLSSGGSLSTDTQYF. The CDR3 DNA is TGTGCCAGCAGCTTGTCGAGCGGGGGGTCCCTCTCCACAGATACGCAGTATTTT.

V gene TRBV5-4 combines with J gene TRBJ2-1; TRBD1 matches at 8 bases. J gave up 9 bases and V 3 bases, and 5 bases lay outside the gene matches. The CDR3 totals 13 residues. CDR1 is SGHNT and CDR2 is YYREEE in the germline V gene (reference sequence). The CDR3 DNA reads TGTGCCAGCAGCTACCGCGACAGGGGTGAGCAGTTCTTC. Its protein is CASSYRDRGEQFF.

The chain links TRBV10-2 to TRBJ2-1, with 8 nucleotides matching TRBD2. The ends lost 0 bases at V and 6 bases at J; junction bases unmatched: 4. CDR3 length: 15 residues. Germline CDR1 reads WSHSY; CDR2 reads SAAADI. The CDR3 coding sequence is TGCGCCAGCAGTGAGTCTGGGACTAGTTTCAATGAGCAGTTCTTC. Protein product: CASSESGTSFNEQFF.

This clone was seen a single time. In DNA form, the CDR3 reads TGTGCCACTACACAAGCTCACACCGGGGAGCTGTTTTTT. Its protein product is CATTQAHTGELFF. The chain combines TRBV27 with TRBJ2-2; no definite D call. CDR1 is MNHEY and CDR2 is SMNVEV in the germline V gene (reference sequence). CDR3 length equals 13 residues. Trimming shortened V by 10 bases and J by 3 bases, and 12 bases separated the two germline ends.

The chain joins TRBV2 to TRBJ1-1; TRBD1 matches 9 bases. Germline loops: CDR1 SNHLY, CDR2 FYNNEI. V was pared by 4 bases and J by 6 bases, with 9 bases of the junction left unmatched. The CDR3 has 15 amino acids. The CDR3 here is CASSVLGTGSSEAFF. As DNA, the CDR3 is TGTGCCAGCAGTGTATTGGGGACAGGGTCTTCTGAAGCTTTCTTT.

The J gene is TRBJ1-3, the V gene TRBV7-6; no definite D call. The CDR3 length is 16 residues. V shed 3 bases and J shed 2 bases, with 14 bases lying between them. Germline CDR1 is SGHVS and CDR2 is FNYEAQ. The CDR3 reads CASSFLSRQAGNTIYF. The DNA of the CDR3 is TGTGCCAGCAGCTTTTTGAGTCGGCAGGCTGGAAACACCATATATTTT.

The V gene is TRBV4-1, the J gene TRBJ2-3; 10 nucleotides align to TRBD2. Per the germline V gene, CDR1 is MGHRA and CDR2 is YSYEKL. The CDR3 spans 15 residues. The J segment lost 5 bases and the V segment lost 0 bases, leaving 2 bases of the junction unmatched. CDR3 sequence: CASSQDSGGLDTQYF. CDR3 in DNA: TGCGCCAGCAGCCAAGATAGCGGGGGGTTAGATACGCAGTATTTT.

This chain uses TRBV11-3 with TRBJ2-6, with D possibly matching TRBD1 (6 bases). Germline CDR1 and CDR2: SGHNT and YENEEA. V lost 5 bases, J lost 14 bases, and 28 bases lay in between. The CDR3 is 17 amino acids. The CDR3 region is CASSPASGMPGGQLLTF. The CDR3 bases are TGTGCCAGCAGCCCAGCCTCAGGGATGCCTGGGGGCCAACTCCTGACTTTC. Based on the CDR3 plus reference TRBV11-3 and TRBJ2-6, the full variable domain is EAGVVQSPRYKIIEKKQPVAFWCNPISGHNTLYWYLQNLGQGPELLIRYENEEAVDDSQLPKDRFSAERLKGVDSTLKIQPAELGDSAVYLCASSPASGMPGGQLLTFGAGSRLTVL.

The CDR3 region has the DNA TGTGCCAGCAGTTTCGCGGGGGCGGACACTGAAGCTTTCTTT. Translation gives CASSFAGADTEAFF. The rearrangement joins TRBV28 to TRBJ1-1; D possibly corresponds to TRBD1 (6 bases). The germline V gene has CDR1 MDHEN and CDR2 SYDVKM. Trimming removed 3 bases at V and 3 bases at J, with 11 bases between. This CDR3 spans 14 amino acids.

The chain links TRBV30 to TRBJ2-1; D gene ambiguous. The germline V and J ends were trimmed by 0 bases and 7 bases, with 13 bases remaining between them. The CDR3 length is 14 residues. CDR1 GTSNPN and CDR2 SVGIG come from the germline V gene (reference sequence). The CDR3 sequence is CAWSVVGGRNEQFF. The CDR3 DNA is TGTGCCTGGAGTGTAGTAGGTGGGCGGAATGAGCAGTTCTTC.

This clone has just a few counts. The chain recombines TRBV27 with TRBJ2-7; D may be TRBD1 (5 bases). The germline V and J ends were trimmed by 4 bases and 1 base, with 17 bases remaining between them. This CDR3 comprises 16 residues. Germline lookup yields CDR1 MNHEY and CDR2 SMNVEV (reference sequence). CDR3 region: CASSSPGYPHSYEQYF. The CDR3 nucleotides are TGTGCCAGCAGTTCACCAGGGTACCCCCATTCCTACGAGCAGTACTTC.

This chain connects TRBV7-2 to TRBJ1-6; 7 nucleotides match TRBD1. Unmatched junction bases numbered 9, after V lost 5 bases and J lost 8 bases. The CDR3 has 15 residues. Germline assignment: CDR1 SGHTA and CDR2 FQGNSA. The CDR3 spells CASSVDRVGHSPLHF. The CDR3 coding sequence is TGTGCCAGCAGCGTTGACAGGGTAGGACATTCACCCCTCCACTTT. The full variable domain, in which reference TRBV7-2 and TRBJ1-6 provide the parts outside the CDR3, is GAGVSQSPSNKVTEKGKDVELRCDPISGHTALYWYRQSLGQGLEFLIYFQGNSAPDKSGLPSDRFSAERTGGSVSTLTIQRTQQEDSAVYLCASSVDRVGHSPLHFGNGTRLTVT.

The chain is built from TRBV7-3 and TRBJ2-1, with 8 bases lining up with TRBD2. The ends lost 2 bases at V and 7 bases at J; junction bases unmatched: 7. This CDR3 is 15 amino acids long. Germline loops: CDR1 SGHTA, CDR2 FQGTGA. The CDR3 loop reads CASSLLAGGPNEQFF. The CDR3 nucleotides read TGTGCCAGCAGCTTACTCGCGGGGGGCCCTAATGAGCAGTTCTTC.

The chain employs TRBV28 and TRBJ2-6; D is uncertain. The V end was cut by 2 bases, the J end by 2 bases, with 10 bases between. The CDR3 spans 16 residues. The germline V gene encodes CDR1 MDHEN and CDR2 SYDVKM. CDR3 in amino acids: CASSLGEAPGANVLTF. CDR3 nucleotide sequence: TGTGCCAGCAGTTTAGGGGAAGCACCTGGGGCCAACGTCCTGACTTTC.

The rearrangement joins TRBV5-1 to TRBJ2-3; no clear D. V lost 0 bases and J lost 4, with 12 bases in between. Per the germline V gene, CDR1 is SGHRS and CDR2 is YFSETQ. The CDR3 loop spans 15 amino acids. In nucleotides, the CDR3 is TGCGCCAGCAGCTTGGAAGGGATTCGGGCAGATACGCAGTATTTT. This codes for CASSLEGIRADTQYF.

This clone was recorded a few times. The chain has TRBV6-4 and TRBJ1-6; 7 bases line up with TRBD1. Germline loops: CDR1 MRHNA, CDR2 SNTAGT. After removal of 6 bases from V and 10 bases from J, the junction contained 6 bases not matched to a gene. The CDR3 covers 13 residues. The CDR3 bases are TGTGCCAGCAGGGACAGGACAGCGTCACCCCTCCACTTT. As protein: CASRDRTASPLHF.

The chain recombines TRBV30 with TRBJ1-2, with TRBD1 as a possible D gene (5 bases). Trimming pared 0 bases from V and 7 bases from J, leaving 15 bases between. This CDR3 has 14 amino acids. CDR1 and CDR2 from the germline V gene are GTSNPN and SVGIG (reference sequence). The CDR3 sequence is CAWSVEGTVPGYTF. CDR3 DNA: TGTGCCTGGAGTGTCGAAGGGACGGTGCCTGGCTACACCTTC.

The J gene is TRBJ2-2, the V gene TRBV5-6; D is unresolved. Trimming stripped 1 base from V and 2 bases from J, with 12 bases between. The germline CDR1 and CDR2 sequences are SGHDT and YYEEEE. The CDR3 covers 16 residues. This CDR3 reads CASSLLAQVNTGELFF. The CDR3 DNA reads TGTGCCAGCAGCTTGTTAGCTCAGGTCAACACCGGGGAGCTGTTTTTT. Full variable domain (outside the CDR3, taken from reference TRBV5-6 and TRBJ2-2): DAGVTQSPTHLIKTRGQQVTLRCSPKSGHDTVSWYQQALGQGPQFIFQYYEEEERQRGNFPDRFSGHQFPNYSSELNVNALLLGDSALYLCASSLLAQVNTGELFFGEGSRLTVL.

The chain recombines TRBV6-5 with TRBJ1-1; 7 nucleotides agree with TRBD1. CDR3 size: 15 residues. The germline CDR1 and CDR2 sequences are MNHEY and SVGAGI. Trimming removed 4 bases from V and 1 base from J; junction bases left unmatched: 6. The CDR3 sequence: CASSFSNRGNTEAFF. For the CDR3, the DNA is TGTGCCAGCAGTTTCTCGAACAGGGGGAACACTGAAGCTTTCTTT.

The rearrangement links TRBV2 to TRBJ1-4; TRBD1 matches 8 bases. The J segment lost 3 bases and the V segment lost 6 bases, leaving 3 bases of the junction unmatched. CDR3 length: 14 amino acids. Germline lookup yields CDR1 SNHLY and CDR2 FYNNEI. The DNA of the CDR3 is TGTGCCAGCAGCAGGGGGCGAGCTAATGAAAAACTGTTTTTT. Amino acids: CASSRGRANEKLFF.

The chain uses TRBV2 and TRBJ1-1; 7 bases are a match to TRBD1. Germline V gives CDR1 SNHLY, CDR2 FYNNEI. This CDR3 spans 15 amino acids. V was pared by 0 bases and J by 5 bases, with 6 bases of the junction left unmatched. The CDR3 sequence: CASSEALTRGTEAFF. In nucleotides, the CDR3 is TGTGCCAGCAGTGAAGCGCTTACCAGGGGGACTGAAGCTTTCTTT.

V and J are TRBV7-2 and TRBJ2-4; 7 nucleotides line up with TRBD1. The CDR3 is 15 residues long. Losses at the gene ends were 5 bases for V and 5 bases for J; bases not matched to a gene: 9. Germline V lookup: CDR1 SGHTA, CDR2 FQGNSA. CDR3 amino acids: CASSARQGIQNIQYF. The CDR3 nucleotides are TGTGCCAGCAGCGCGAGACAGGGAATCCAAAACATTCAGTACTTC.

The gene calls are TRBV11-2 and TRBJ2-3; 7 positions match TRBD1. CDR3 size: 19 residues. Germline assignment: CDR1 SGHAT and CDR2 FQNNGV. The trim removed 2 bases at V and 0 bases at J, leaving 14 bases unmatched. The CDR3 DNA sequence: TGTGCCAGCAGCTTAAGATCAAAAGTCTCGGGACAGAGCACAGATACGCAGTATTTT. Amino acids: CASSLRSKVSGQSTDTQYF.

The chain links TRBV27 to TRBJ2-7, with a possible D match to TRBD1 (6 bases). The V gene lost 6 bases and the J gene lost 6 bases, with 12 bases spanning the gap. Germline V gene data show CDR1 as MNHEY and CDR2 as SMNVEV (reference sequence). This CDR3 comprises 12 residues. CDR3 bases: TGTGCCAGCAGCCCGTCAGGGGCCGAGCAGTACTTC. Encoded protein: CASSPSGAEQYF.

This clone has only a few counts. V gene TRBV19 combines with J gene TRBJ1-4; 10 bases are shared with TRBD1. This CDR3 has 16 residues. Losses at the gene ends were 5 bases for V and 4 bases for J; bases not matched to a gene: 7. Looked up from germline, CDR1 is LNHDA and CDR2 is SQIVND (reference sequence). As DNA, the CDR3 is TGTGCCAGTAGTCTCGGACAGGGGGTGTATAATGAAAAACTGTTTTTT. Its protein is CASSLGQGVYNEKLFF.

This chain uses TRBV7-2 with TRBJ2-1, with TRBD1 identical over 9 bases. V shed 6 bases and J 8 bases; nucleotides not matched to a gene: 11. Germline CDR1 is SGHTA and CDR2 is FQGNSA. CDR3 length: 15 residues. The CDR3 loop reads CASSRNRGRSDEQFF. CDR3 coding DNA: TGTGCCAGCAGTCGCAACAGGGGGCGCTCAGATGAGCAGTTCTTC.

This chain connects TRBV29-1 to TRBJ1-6; TRBD1 matches 7 bases. The CDR3 runs 12 residues. The trim removed 6 bases at V and 7 bases at J, leaving 3 bases unmatched. Per the germline V gene, CDR1 is SQVTM and CDR2 is ANQGSEA. For the CDR3, the DNA is TGCAGCGTCCGACAGGGAAATTCACCCCTCCACTTT. This encodes CSVRQGNSPLHF.